The T cell receptor (beta chain) under discussion was sequenced for a study of cytomegalovirus exposure and HLA in healthy donors. The V gene's germline CDR1 is SGHNT and CDR2 YYREEE (reference sequence). This CDR3 is built from 15 residues. Trimming cost V 7 bases and J 5 bases; bases outside gene matches: 13. The PCR employed 60 Vbeta primers together with 13 Jbeta primers. Clones were read by immunoSEQ multiplex PCR, and TCRdb kept only the in-frame ones, dropping some. The table has some 150,000 clones, approximately 80% seen once. The specimen sequenced was PBMCs. The V and J genes are TRBV5-4 and TRBJ2-7; 9 nucleotides line up with TRBD2. The clonotype comes from a woman between 18 and 30 years old in good health and CMV-seronegative. The CDR3 region has the DNA TGTGCCAGCGGGTCTAAGGCGGGAGGGCGACACGAGCAGTACTTC. It codes for CASGSKAGGRHEQYF.